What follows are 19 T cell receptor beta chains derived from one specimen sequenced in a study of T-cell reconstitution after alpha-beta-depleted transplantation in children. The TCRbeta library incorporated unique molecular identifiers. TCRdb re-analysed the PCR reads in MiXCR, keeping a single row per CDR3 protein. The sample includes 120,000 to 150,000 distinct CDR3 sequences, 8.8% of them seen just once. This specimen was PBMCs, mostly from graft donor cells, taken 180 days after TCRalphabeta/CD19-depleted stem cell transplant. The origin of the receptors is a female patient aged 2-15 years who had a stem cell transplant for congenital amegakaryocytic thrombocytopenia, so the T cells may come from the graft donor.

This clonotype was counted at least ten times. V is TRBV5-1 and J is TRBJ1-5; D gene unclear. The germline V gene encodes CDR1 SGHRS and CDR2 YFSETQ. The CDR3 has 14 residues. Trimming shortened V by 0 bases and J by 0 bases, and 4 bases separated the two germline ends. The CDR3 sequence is CASSLDGSNQPQHF. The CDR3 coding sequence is TGCGCCAGCAGCTTGGACGGTAGCAATCAGCCCCAGCATTTT.

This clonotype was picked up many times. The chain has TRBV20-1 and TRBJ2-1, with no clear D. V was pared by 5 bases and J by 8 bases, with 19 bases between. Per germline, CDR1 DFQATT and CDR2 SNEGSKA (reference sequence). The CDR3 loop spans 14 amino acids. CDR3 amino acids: CSAAALRGQYEQFF. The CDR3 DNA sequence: TGCAGTGCTGCCGCCCTCCGTGGGCAATATGAGCAGTTCTTC.

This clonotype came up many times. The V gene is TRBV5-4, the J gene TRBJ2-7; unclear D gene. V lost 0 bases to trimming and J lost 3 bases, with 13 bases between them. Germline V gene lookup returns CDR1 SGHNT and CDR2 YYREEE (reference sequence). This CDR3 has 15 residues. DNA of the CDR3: TGTGCCAGCAGCTTGGGCCGGGCCAAGTTCTACGAGCAGTACTTC. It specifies CASSLGRAKFYEQYF.

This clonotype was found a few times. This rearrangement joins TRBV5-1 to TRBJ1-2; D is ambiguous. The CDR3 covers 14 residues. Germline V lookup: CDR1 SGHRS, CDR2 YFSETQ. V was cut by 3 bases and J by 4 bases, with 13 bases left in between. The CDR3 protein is CASSSGTAPYGYTF. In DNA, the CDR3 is TGCGCCAGCAGCTCCGGCACAGCCCCCTATGGCTACACCTTC.

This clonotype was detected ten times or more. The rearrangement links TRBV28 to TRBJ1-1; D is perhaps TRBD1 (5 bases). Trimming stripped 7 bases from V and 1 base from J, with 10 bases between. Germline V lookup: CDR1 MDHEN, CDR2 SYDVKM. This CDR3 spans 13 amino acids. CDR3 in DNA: TGTGCCAGCAAAAGGCAGGGGAACACTGAAGCTTTCTTT. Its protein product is CASKRQGNTEAFF.

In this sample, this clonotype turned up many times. The CDR3 loop is CASSLEGRGYETQYF. The CDR3 bases are TGCGCCAGCAGCTTGGAGGGCAGGGGGTACGAGACCCAGTACTTC. This sequence joins TRBV5-1 and TRBJ2-5, with 7 bases aligning to TRBD1. V was clipped by 0 bases and J by 5 bases; unmatched bases: 7. Per the germline V gene, CDR1 is SGHRS and CDR2 is YFSETQ. The CDR3 is 15 residues long.

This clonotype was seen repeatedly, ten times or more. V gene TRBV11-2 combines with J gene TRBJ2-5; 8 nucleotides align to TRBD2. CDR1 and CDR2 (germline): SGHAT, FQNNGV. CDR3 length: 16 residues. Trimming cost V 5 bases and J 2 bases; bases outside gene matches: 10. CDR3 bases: TGTGCCAGCAGCCGAAGACTAGCGCGCGATCAAGAGACCCAGTACTTC. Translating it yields CASSRRLARDQETQYF.

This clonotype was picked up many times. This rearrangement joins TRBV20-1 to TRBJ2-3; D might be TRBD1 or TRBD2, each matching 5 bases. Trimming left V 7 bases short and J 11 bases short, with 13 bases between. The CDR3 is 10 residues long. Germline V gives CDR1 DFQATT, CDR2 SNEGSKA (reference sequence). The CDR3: CSVWDLMQYF. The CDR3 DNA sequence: TGCAGTGTTTGGGACCTGATGCAGTATTTT.

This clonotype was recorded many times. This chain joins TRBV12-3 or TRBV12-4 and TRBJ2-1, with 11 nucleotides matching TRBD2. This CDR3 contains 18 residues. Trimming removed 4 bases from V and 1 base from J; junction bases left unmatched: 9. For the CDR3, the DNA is TGTGCCAGCAGTTCCGGGACTAGCGGTTTTAGTTCCTACAATGAGCAGTTCTTC. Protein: CASSSGTSGFSSYNEQFF.

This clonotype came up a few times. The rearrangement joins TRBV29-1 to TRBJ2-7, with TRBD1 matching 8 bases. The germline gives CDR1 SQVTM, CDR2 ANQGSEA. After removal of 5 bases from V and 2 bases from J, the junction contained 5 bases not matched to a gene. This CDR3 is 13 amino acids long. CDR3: CSVSRGQAYEQYF. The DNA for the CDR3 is TGCAGCGTTTCTAGGGGACAGGCCTACGAGCAGTACTTC.

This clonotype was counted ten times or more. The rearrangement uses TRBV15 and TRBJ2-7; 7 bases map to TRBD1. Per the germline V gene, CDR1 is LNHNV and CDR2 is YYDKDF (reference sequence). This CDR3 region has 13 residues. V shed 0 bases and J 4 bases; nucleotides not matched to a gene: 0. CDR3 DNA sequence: TGTGCCACCAGCAGAGACAGGGGGTACGAGCAGTACTTC. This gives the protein CATSRDRGYEQYF.

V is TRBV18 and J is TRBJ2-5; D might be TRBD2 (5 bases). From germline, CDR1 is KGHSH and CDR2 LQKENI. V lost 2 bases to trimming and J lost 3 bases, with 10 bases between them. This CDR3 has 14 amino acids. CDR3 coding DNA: TGTGCCAGCTCACCAAGGGCCGGGGAAGAGACCCAGTACTTC. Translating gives CASSPRAGEETQYF.

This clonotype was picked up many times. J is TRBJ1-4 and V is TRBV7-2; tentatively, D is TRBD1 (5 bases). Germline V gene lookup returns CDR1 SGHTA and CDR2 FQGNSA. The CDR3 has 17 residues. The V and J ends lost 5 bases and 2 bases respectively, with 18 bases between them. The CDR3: CASSPDRGRSTNEKLFF. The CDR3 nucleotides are TGTGCCAGCAGCCCGGACCGGGGGAGATCGACTAATGAAAAACTGTTTTTT. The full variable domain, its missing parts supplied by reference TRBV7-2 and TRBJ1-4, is GAGVSQSPSNKVTEKGKDVELRCDPISGHTALYWYRQSLGQGLEFLIYFQGNSAPDKSGLPSDRFSAERTGGSVSTLTIQRTQQEDSAVYLCASSPDRGRSTNEKLFFGSGTQLSVL.

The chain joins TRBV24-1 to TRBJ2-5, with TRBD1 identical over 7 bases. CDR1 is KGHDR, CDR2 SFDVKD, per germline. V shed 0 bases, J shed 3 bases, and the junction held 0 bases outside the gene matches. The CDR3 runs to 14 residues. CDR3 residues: CATSDLGTEETQYF. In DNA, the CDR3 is TGTGCCACCAGTGATTTGGGGACAGAAGAGACCCAGTACTTC.

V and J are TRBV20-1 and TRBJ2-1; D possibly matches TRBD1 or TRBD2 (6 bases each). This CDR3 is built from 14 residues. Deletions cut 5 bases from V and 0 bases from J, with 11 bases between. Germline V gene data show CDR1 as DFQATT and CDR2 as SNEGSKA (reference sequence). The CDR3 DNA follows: TGCAGTGCTGACGGGGGCCTCTCCTACAATGAGCAGTTCTTC. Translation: CSADGGLSYNEQFF.

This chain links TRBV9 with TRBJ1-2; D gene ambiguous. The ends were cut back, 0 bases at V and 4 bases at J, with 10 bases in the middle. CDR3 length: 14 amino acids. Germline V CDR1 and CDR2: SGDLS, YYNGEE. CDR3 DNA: TGTGCCAGCAGCGTAGACGTCAGCTCCTATGGCTACACCTTC. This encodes CASSVDVSSYGYTF.

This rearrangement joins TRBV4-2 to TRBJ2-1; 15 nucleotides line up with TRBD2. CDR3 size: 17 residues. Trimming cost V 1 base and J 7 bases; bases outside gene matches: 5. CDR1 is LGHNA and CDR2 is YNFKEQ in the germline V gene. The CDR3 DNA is TGTGCCAGCAGCCAAGTTTTCGGGACTAGCGGGAGGAATGAGCAGTTCTTC. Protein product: CASSQVFGTSGRNEQFF.

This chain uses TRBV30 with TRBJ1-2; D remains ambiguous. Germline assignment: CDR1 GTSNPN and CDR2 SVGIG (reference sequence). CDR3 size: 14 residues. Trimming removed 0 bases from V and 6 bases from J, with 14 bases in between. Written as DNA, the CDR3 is TGTGCCTGGAGTGTACTCTGGGGTGGTGATGGCTACACCTTC. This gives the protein CAWSVLWGGDGYTF.

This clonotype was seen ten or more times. Here the CDR3 DNA reads TGTGCCAGCAGCCTACCATCCGGGGAGCTGTTTTTT. This gives the protein CASSLPSGELFF. This chain connects TRBV5-6 to TRBJ2-2; no clear D. The V end was cut by 4 bases, the J end by 6 bases, with 7 bases between. The CDR3 runs to 12 residues. Looked up from germline, CDR1 is SGHDT and CDR2 is YYEEEE. The full variable domain, rest sourced from reference TRBV5-6 and TRBJ2-2, is DAGVTQSPTHLIKTRGQQVTLRCSPKSGHDTVSWYQQALGQGPQFIFQYYEEEERQRGNFPDRFSGHQFPNYSSELNVNALLLGDSALYLCASSLPSGELFFGEGSRLTVL.